Below are 13 T cell receptor beta chains sequenced from a single sample in a study of beta chain features in type 1 diabetes. Every bit of the isolated RNA underwent reverse transcription, so sequencing read expressed TCRB transcripts. Sequencing used immunoSEQ multiplex PCR; TCRdb keeps in-frame clones, though not all of them. This sample has about 620,000 clones, with roughly a sixth found just once. Specimen: naive CD4+ T cells from blood. These receptors all stem from a man aged 18 to 30 in good health.

The CDR3 DNA reads TGTGCCAGTAGCAACCGGGACAGGGTCTCTGGGGCCAACGTCCTGACTTTC. It translates to CASSNRDRVSGANVLTF. The rearrangement links TRBV19 to TRBJ2-6; TRBD1 matches 9 bases. Germline CDR1 reads LNHDA; CDR2 reads SQIVND (reference sequence). The junction had 6 bases not matched to a gene; V was cut back by 6 bases and J by 0 bases. There are 17 residues in the CDR3.

The V gene is TRBV5-1, the J gene TRBJ1-4; no clear D gene. V dropped 0 bases and J dropped 5 bases, with 11 bases sitting between them. The CDR3 consists of 15 residues. Germline V gene lookup returns CDR1 SGHRS and CDR2 YFSETQ. The CDR3 sequence is CASSLDPRRNEKLFF. The CDR3 region has the DNA TGCGCCAGCAGCTTGGACCCTCGGCGAAATGAAAAACTGTTTTTT. Full variable domain (outside the CDR3, taken from reference TRBV5-1 and TRBJ1-4): KAGVTQTPRYLIKTRGQQVTLSCSPISGHRSVSWYQQTPGQGLQFLFEYFSETQRNKGNFPGRFSGRQFSNSRSEMNVSTLELGDSALYLCASSLDPRRNEKLFFGSGTQLSVL.

This clone was seen a few times. V is TRBV15 and J is TRBJ2-1; 8 bases map to TRBD2. Trimming at V came to 5 bases and at J to 10 bases, leaving 10 bases not matched to a gene. The CDR3 spans 14 residues. Germline CDR1 reads LNHNV; CDR2 reads YYDKDF (reference sequence). DNA for the CDR3: TGTGCCACCAGCCGGCGGGGGGCTCCTGTAGAGCAGTTCTTC. Translation: CATSRRGAPVEQFF. Supplemented by reference TRBV15 and TRBJ2-1, the full variable domain reads DAMVIQNPRYQVTQFGKPVTLSCSQTLNHNVMYWYQQKSSQAPKLLFHYYDKDFNNEADTPDNFQSRRPNTSFCFLDIRSPGLGDTAMYLCATSRRGAPVEQFFGPGTRLTVL.

The chain has TRBV5-1 and TRBJ2-1; no clear D gene. The CDR3 runs 11 residues. V lost 4 bases and J lost 3, with 2 bases in between. Per the germline V gene, CDR1 is SGHRS and CDR2 is YFSETQ. The CDR3: CASSRYNEQFF. The CDR3 nucleotides are TGCGCCAGCAGCCGCTACAATGAGCAGTTCTTC.

This clone was detected a few times. The same CDR3 arises from other DNA sequences in this sample as well. The chain combines TRBV5-1 with TRBJ2-7, with TRBD1 identical over 10 bases. This CDR3 spans 14 amino acids. After removal of 3 bases from V and 2 bases from J, the junction contained 2 bases not matched to a gene. Germline loops: CDR1 SGHRS, CDR2 YFSETQ. The CDR3 nucleotides are TGCGCCAGCAGCTCCGGACAGGGGGCCTACGAGCAGTACTTC. It translates to CASSSGQGAYEQYF.

This clone was seen a few times. J is TRBJ2-1 and V is TRBV28, with 13 bases that match TRBD2. V shed 7 bases, J shed 4 bases, and the junction held 7 bases outside the gene matches. The CDR3 contains 16 residues. Germline V gives CDR1 MDHEN, CDR2 SYDVKM. This chain's CDR3 is CASTSLLAGGYNEQFF. CDR3 nucleotides: TGTGCCAGCACCTCCCTACTAGCGGGAGGGTACAATGAGCAGTTCTTC.

The V call is TRBV4-3, the J call TRBJ2-6; D ambiguous. Trimming left V 0 bases short and J 2 bases short, with 14 bases between. The CDR3 is 18 residues long. Germline V gene sequence: CDR1 LGHNA, CDR2 YSLEER. The CDR3 is CASSQDGWPRAGANVLTF. CDR3 coding DNA: TGCGCCAGCAGCCAAGATGGCTGGCCACGGGCTGGGGCCAACGTCCTGACTTTC.

The V and J genes are TRBV28 and TRBJ2-5; 7 nucleotides align to TRBD1. Germline assignment: CDR1 MDHEN and CDR2 SYDVKM. The V and J ends lost 6 bases and 5 bases, in that order; junction bases with no gene match: 12. The CDR3 is made up of 15 amino acids. The CDR3 sequence: CASSDLTGKTETQYF. The CDR3 DNA sequence: TGTGCCAGCAGCGACTTGACAGGGAAGACGGAGACCCAGTACTTC.

The sample holds a few counts of this clone. The chain has TRBV10-2 and TRBJ2-7; either TRBD1 or TRBD2 may fit D (5 bases each). Trimming shortened V by 6 bases and J by 1 base, and 16 bases separated the two germline ends. This CDR3 contains 15 residues. Germline lookup yields CDR1 WSHSY and CDR2 SAAADI. The CDR3 protein is CASRKGWDQSYEQYF. DNA for the CDR3: TGCGCCAGCAGGAAGGGATGGGACCAGTCCTACGAGCAGTACTTC.

The genes are TRBV18 and TRBJ1-1, with TRBD1 matching over 7 bases. The CDR3 runs to 16 residues. Germline trimming cut 3 bases from V and 0 bases from J; bases unmatched to any gene: 7. CDR1 and CDR2 (germline): KGHSH, LQKENI. The CDR3 bases are TGTGCCAGCTCACCGAACGGACAGGCCCTGAACACTGAAGCTTTCTTT. This gives the protein CASSPNGQALNTEAFF.

This clone was observed a few times. The chain links TRBV6-5 to TRBJ2-7, with D unclear. The CDR3 has 13 amino acids. V lost 2 bases, J lost 6 bases, and 11 bases lay in between. In germline, CDR1 is MNHEY, CDR2 SVGAGI. CDR3 in DNA: TGTGCCAGCAGTTACCAGGTGGGAACCGAGCAGTACTTC. Its translation is CASSYQVGTEQYF.

The V gene is TRBV4-3, the J gene TRBJ1-2; D is uncertain. Germline CDR1 reads LGHNA; CDR2 reads YSLEER. V was cut by 0 bases and J by 6 bases, with 14 bases left in between. The CDR3 is 15 residues long. This CDR3 reads CASSQEPPYGDGYTF. The CDR3 DNA is TGCGCCAGCAGCCAAGAGCCCCCCTATGGGGATGGCTACACCTTC.

This clone was seen more than once but under ten times. V gene TRBV5-1 combines with J gene TRBJ2-7, with TRBD1 identical over 7 bases. Germline trimming cut 7 bases from V and 2 bases from J; bases unmatched to any gene: 6. Per germline, CDR1 SGHRS and CDR2 YFSETQ. The CDR3 consists of 13 residues. Here the CDR3 reads CASGGQRTYEQYF. Here the CDR3 DNA reads TGCGCCAGCGGGGGACAGCGAACCTACGAGCAGTACTTC.